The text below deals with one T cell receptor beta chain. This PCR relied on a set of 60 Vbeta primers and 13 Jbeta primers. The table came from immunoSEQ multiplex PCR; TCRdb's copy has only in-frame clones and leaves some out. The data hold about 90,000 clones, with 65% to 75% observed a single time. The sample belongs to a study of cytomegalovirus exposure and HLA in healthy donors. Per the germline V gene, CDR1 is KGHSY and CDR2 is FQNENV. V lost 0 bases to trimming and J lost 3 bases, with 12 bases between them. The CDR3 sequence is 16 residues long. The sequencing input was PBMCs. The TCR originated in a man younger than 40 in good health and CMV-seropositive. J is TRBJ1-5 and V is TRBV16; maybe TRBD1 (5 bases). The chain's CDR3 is CASSQSGQGSNQPQHF. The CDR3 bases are TGTGCCAGCAGCCAATCTGGGCAGGGATCCAATCAGCCCCAGCATTTT.